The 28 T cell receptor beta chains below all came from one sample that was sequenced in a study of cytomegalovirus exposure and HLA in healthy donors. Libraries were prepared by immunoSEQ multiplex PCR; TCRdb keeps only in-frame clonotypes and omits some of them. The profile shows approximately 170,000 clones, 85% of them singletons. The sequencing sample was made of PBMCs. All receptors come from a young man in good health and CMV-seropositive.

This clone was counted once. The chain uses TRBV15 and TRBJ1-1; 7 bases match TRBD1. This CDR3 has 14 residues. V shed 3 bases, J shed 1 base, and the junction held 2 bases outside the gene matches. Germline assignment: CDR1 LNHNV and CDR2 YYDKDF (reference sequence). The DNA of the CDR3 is TGTGCCACCAGCAGGCAGGGGGAGAACACTGAAGCTTTCTTT. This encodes CATSRQGENTEAFF.

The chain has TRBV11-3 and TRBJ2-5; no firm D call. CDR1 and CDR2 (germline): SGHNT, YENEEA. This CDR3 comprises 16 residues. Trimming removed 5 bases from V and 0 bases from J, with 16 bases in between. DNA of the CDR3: TGTGCCAGCAGCGACCAGGCCACACAGTACCAAGAGACCCAGTACTTC. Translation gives CASSDQATQYQETQYF.

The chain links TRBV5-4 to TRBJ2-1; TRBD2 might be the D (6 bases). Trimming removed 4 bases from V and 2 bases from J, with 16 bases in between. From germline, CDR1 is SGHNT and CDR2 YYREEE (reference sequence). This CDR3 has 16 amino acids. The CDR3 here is CASSPPRAGPYNEQFF. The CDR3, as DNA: TGTGCCAGCAGCCCACCCAGGGCGGGACCCTACAATGAGCAGTTCTTC.

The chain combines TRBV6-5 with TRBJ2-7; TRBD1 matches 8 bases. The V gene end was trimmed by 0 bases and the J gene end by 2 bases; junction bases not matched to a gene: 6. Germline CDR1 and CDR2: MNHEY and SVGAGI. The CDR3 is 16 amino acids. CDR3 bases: TGTGCCAGCAGTTACTCTGACAGGGGATCGGCCTACGAGCAGTACTTC. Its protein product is CASSYSDRGSAYEQYF.

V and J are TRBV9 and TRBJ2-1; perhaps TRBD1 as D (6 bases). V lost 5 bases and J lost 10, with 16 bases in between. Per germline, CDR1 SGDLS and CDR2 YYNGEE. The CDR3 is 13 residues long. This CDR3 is CASSYKGHPEQFF. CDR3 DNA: TGTGCCAGCAGTTATAAGGGACACCCAGAGCAGTTCTTC.

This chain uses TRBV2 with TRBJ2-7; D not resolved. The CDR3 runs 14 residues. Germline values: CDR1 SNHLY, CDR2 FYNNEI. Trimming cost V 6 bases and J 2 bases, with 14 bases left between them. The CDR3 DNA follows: TGTGCCAGCAGGGAGACTCCCGGCCCCTACGAGCAGTACTTC. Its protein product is CASRETPGPYEQYF.

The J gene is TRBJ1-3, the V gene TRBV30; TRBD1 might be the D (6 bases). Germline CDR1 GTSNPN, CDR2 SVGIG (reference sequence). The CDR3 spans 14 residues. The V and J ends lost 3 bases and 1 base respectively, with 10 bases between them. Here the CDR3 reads CAWRTGPSGNTIYF. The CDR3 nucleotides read TGTGCCTGGAGGACAGGCCCTTCTGGAAACACCATATATTTT.

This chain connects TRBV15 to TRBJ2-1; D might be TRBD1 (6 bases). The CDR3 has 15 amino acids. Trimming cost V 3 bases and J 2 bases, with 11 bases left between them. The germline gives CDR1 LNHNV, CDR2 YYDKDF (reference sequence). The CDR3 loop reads CATSSGDTTYNEQFF. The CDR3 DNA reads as TGTGCCACCAGCAGCGGGGACACAACCTACAATGAGCAGTTCTTC.

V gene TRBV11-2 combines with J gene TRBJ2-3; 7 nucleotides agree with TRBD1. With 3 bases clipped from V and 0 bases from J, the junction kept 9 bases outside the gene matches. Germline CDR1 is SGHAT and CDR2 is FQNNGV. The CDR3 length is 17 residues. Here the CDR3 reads CASSFLSGGSSTDTQYF. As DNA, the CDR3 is TGTGCCAGCAGCTTTTTATCAGGGGGTTCGAGCACAGATACGCAGTATTTT.

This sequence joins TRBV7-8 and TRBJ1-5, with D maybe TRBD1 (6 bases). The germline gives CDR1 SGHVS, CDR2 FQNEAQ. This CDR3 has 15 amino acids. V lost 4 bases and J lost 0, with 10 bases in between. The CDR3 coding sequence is TGTGCCAGCAGCTACAGGGTTAATAGCAATCAGCCCCAGCATTTT. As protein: CASSYRVNSNQPQHF. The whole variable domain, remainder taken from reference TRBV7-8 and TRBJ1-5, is GAGVSQSPRYKVAKRGQDVALRCDPISGHVSLFWYQQALGQGPEFLTYFQNEAQLDKSGLPSDRFFAERPEGSVSTLKIQRTQQEDSAVYLCASSYRVNSNQPQHFGDGTRLSIL.

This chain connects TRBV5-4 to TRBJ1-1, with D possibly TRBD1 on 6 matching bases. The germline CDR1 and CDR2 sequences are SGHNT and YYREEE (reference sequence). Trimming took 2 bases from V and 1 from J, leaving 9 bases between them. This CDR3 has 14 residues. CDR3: CASSFGQKNTEAFF. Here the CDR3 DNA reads TGTGCCAGCAGCTTCGGACAGAAGAACACTGAAGCTTTCTTT.

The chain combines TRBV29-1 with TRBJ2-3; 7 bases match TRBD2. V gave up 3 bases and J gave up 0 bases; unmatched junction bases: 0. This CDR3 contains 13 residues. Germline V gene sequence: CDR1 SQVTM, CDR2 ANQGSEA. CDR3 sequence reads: CSVEGGSTDTQYF. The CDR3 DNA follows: TGCAGCGTTGAGGGGGGGAGCACAGATACGCAGTATTTT.

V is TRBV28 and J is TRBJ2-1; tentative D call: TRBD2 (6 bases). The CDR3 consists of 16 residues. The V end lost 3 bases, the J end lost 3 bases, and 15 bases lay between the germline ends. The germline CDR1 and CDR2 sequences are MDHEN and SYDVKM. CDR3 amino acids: CASSFLGGEIYNEQFF. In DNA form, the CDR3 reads TGTGCCAGCAGTTTTCTAGGCGGGGAGATCTACAATGAGCAGTTCTTC.

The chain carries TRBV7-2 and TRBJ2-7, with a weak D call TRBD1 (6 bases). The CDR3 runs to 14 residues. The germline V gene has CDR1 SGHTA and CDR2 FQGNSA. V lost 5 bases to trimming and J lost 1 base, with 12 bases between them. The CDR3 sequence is CASSPHRESYEQYF. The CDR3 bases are TGTGCCAGCAGCCCGCACAGGGAGTCCTACGAGCAGTACTTC.

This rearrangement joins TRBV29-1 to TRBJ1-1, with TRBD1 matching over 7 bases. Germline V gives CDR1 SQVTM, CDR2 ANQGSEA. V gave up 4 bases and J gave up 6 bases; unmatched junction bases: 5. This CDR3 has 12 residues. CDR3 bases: TGCAGCGTTGTTGGCACAGGGGCTGAAGCTTTCTTT. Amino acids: CSVVGTGAEAFF. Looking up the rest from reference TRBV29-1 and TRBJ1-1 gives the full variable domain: SAVISQKPSRDICQRGTSLTIQCQVDSQVTMMFWYRQQPGQSLTLIATANQGSEATYESGFVIDKFPISRPNLTFSTLTVSNMSPEDSSIYLCSVVGTGAEAFFGQGTRLTVV.

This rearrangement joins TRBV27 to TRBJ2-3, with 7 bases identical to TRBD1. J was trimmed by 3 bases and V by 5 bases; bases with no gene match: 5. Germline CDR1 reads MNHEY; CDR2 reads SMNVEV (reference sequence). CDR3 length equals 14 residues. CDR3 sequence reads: CASSTRQGTDTQYF. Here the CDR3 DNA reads TGTGCCAGCAGTACTCGACAGGGAACAGATACGCAGTATTTT.

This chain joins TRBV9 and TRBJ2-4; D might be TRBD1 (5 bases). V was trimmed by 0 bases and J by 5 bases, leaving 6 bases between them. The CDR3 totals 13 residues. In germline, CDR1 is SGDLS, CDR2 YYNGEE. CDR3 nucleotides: TGTGCCAGCAGCGTAGGGGGCCAAAACATTCAGTACTTC. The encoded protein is CASSVGGQNIQYF. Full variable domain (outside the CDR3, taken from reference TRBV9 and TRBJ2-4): DSGVTQTPKHLITATGQRVTLRCSPRSGDLSVYWYQQSLDQGLQFLIQYYNGEERAKGNILERFSAQQFPDLHSELNLSSLELGDSALYFCASSVGGQNIQYFGAGTRLSVL.

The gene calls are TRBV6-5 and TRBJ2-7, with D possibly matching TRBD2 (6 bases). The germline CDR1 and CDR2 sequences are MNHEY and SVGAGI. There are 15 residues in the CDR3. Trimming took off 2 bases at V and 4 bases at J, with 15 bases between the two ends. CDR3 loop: CASSYGGSLRYEQYF. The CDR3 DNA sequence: TGTGCCAGCAGTTACGGGGGGTCCCTGAGATACGAGCAGTACTTC.

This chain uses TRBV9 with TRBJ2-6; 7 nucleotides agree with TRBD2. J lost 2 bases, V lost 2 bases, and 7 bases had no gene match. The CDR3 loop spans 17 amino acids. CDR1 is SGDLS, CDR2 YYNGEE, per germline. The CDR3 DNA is TGTGCCAGCAGCGTCCTCCTGGGGGGGGCTGGGGCCAACGTCCTGACTTTC. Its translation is CASSVLLGGAGANVLTF.

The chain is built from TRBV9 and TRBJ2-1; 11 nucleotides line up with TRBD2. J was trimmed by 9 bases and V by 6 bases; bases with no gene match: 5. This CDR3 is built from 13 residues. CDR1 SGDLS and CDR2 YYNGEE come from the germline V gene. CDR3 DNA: TGTGCCAGCACTAGCGGGGGGCTGAGTGAGCAGTTCTTC. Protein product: CASTSGGLSEQFF. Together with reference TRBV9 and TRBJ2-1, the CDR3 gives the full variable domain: DSGVTQTPKHLITATGQRVTLRCSPRSGDLSVYWYQQSLDQGLQFLIQYYNGEERAKGNILERFSAQQFPDLHSELNLSSLELGDSALYFCASTSGGLSEQFFGPGTRLTVL.

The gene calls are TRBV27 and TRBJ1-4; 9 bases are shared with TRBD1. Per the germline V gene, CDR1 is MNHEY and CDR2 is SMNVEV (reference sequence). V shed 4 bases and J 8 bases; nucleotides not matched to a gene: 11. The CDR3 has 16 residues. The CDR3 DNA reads TGTGCCAGCAGTTCAGCCGGGACAGGGCCTCGCGAAAAACTGTTTTTT. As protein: CASSSAGTGPREKLFF.

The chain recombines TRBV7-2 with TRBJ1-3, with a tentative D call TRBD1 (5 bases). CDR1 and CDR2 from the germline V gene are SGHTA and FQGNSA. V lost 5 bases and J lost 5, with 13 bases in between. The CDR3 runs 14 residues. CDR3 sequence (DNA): TGTGCCAGCAGCCTAACCGACAGCAGAAACACCATATATTTT. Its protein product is CASSLTDSRNTIYF.

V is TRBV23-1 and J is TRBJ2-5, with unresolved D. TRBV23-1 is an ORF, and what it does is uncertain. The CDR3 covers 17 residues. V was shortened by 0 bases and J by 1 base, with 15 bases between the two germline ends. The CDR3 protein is CASSQSERFPRQETQYF. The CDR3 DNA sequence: TGCGCCAGCAGTCAATCAGAACGGTTCCCACGCCAAGAGACCCAGTACTTC.

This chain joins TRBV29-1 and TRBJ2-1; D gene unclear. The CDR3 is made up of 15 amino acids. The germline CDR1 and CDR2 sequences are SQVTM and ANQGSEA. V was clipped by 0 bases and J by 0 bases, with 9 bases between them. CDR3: CSVEDRRSSYNEQFF. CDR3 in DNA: TGCAGCGTTGAAGATCGGCGGAGCTCCTACAATGAGCAGTTCTTC.

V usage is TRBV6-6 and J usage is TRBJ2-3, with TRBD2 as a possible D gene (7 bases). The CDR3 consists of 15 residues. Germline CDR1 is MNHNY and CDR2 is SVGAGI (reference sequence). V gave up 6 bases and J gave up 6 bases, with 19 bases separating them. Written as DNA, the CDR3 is TGTGCCAGCAGCGACGGGGGGCGCCTGGTGGATACGCAGTATTTT. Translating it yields CASSDGGRLVDTQYF.

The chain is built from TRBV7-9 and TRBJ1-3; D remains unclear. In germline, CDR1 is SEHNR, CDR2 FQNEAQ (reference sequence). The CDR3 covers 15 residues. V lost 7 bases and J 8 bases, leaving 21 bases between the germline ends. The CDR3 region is CASTPMWEYVDTIYF. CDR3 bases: TGTGCCAGCACCCCCATGTGGGAGTACGTGGACACCATATATTTT.

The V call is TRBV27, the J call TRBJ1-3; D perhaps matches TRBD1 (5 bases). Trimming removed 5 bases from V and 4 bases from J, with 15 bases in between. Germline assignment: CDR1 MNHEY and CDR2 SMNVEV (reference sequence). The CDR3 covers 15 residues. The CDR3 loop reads CASSPGGGSGNTIYF. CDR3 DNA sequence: TGTGCCAGCAGTCCCGGCGGGGGGAGCGGAAACACCATATATTTT.

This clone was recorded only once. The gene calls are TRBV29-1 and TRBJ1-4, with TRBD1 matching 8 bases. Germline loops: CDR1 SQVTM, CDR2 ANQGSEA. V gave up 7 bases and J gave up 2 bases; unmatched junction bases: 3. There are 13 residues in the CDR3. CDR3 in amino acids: CSARQGTNEKLFF. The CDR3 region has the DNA TGCAGCGCCCGACAGGGGACTAATGAAAAACTGTTTTTT.